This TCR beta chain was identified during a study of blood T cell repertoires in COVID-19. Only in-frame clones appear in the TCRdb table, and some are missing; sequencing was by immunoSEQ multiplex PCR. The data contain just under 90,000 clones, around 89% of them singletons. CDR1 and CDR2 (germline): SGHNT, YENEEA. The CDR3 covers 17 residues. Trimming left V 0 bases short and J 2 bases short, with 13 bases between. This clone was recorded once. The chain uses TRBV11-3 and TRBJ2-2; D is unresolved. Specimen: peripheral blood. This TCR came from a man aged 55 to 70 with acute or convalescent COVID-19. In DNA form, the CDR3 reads TGTGCCAGCAGCTTAGAAGTTATTCACAGAAACACCGGGGAGCTGTTTTTT. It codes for CASSLEVIHRNTGELFF.